The count of the clone carrying this TCR beta chain is one. TCRdb's copy holds only in-frame clones and misses some; the assay was immunoSEQ multiplex PCR. The data contain 80,000 to 100,000 clones, around 90% of them singletons. This entry is derived from a study of T cell responses to AZD1222 COVID-19 vaccine. This CDR3 has 16 residues. V dropped 4 bases and J dropped 0 bases, with 13 bases sitting between them. CDR1 is SGHRS and CDR2 is YFSETQ in the germline V gene. Sequencing used peripheral blood, obtained 28 days after the second AZD1222 dose. The chain employs TRBV5-1 and TRBJ1-4; no definite D call. This sequence originates from an adult who received the AZD1222 COVID-19 vaccine. CDR3 region: CASSPGVGATNEKLFF. In DNA, the CDR3 is TGCGCCAGCAGCCCGGGCGTAGGTGCAACTAATGAAAAACTGTTTTTT.